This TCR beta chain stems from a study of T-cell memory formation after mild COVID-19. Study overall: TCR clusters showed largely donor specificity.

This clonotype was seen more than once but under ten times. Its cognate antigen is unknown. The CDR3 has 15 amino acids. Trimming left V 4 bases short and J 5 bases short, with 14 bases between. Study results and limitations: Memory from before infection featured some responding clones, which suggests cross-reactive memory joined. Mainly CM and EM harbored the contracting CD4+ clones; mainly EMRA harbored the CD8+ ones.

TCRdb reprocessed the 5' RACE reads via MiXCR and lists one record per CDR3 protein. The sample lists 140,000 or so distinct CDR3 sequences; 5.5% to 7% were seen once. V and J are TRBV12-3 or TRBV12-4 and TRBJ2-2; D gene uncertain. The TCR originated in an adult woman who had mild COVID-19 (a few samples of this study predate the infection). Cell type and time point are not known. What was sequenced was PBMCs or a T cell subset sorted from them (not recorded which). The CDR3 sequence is CASSYSGSRTGELFF. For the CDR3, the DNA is TGTGCCAGCAGTTACAGTGGTTCGCGAACCGGGGAGCTGTTTTTT.